These 2 T cell receptor beta chains were all obtained from the same sample, sequenced in a study of cytomegalovirus exposure and HLA in healthy donors. The study ran its PCR with 60 Vbeta and 13 Jbeta primers. The repertoire was sequenced with immunoSEQ multiplex PCR; TCRdb's copy has only in-frame clones and lacks some. The table has some 200,000 clones, about 80% seen once. The sequenced material came from PBMCs. Receptor source: a woman aged 50 to 60 in good health and CMV-seronegative.

Comments on this clone: Other DNA variants within this sample encode the same CDR3. This chain links TRBV30 with TRBJ1-2, with D possibly matching TRBD1 (6 bases). From germline, CDR1 is GTSNPN and CDR2 SVGIG (reference sequence). V was trimmed by 0 bases and J by 4 bases, leaving 9 bases between them. This CDR3 region has 13 residues. CDR3 nucleotides: TGTGCCTGGAGTGTACAGGGTCCCTATGGCTACACCTTC. It is translated as CAWSVQGPYGYTF.

The rearrangement uses TRBV2 and TRBJ2-1; D is unresolved. The CDR3 is 13 amino acids. V was pared by 2 bases and J by 3 bases, with 5 bases between. Germline V gene data show CDR1 as SNHLY and CDR2 as FYNNEI. The CDR3 DNA sequence: TGTGCCAGCAGTGAAACTATCTACAATGAGCAGTTCTTC. It yields the protein CASSETIYNEQFF. The whole variable domain, filled in from reference TRBV2 and TRBJ2-1, reads EPEVTQTPSHQVTQMGQEVILRCVPISNHLYFYWYRQILGQKVEFLVSFYNNEISEKSEIFDDQFSVERPDGSNFTLKIRSTKLEDSAMYFCASSETIYNEQFFGPGTRLTVL.